This record looks at one TCR beta chain sequence and its context. Its antigen remains unidentified. The data originate from a study of blood T cells in healthy people across ages. Findings and limits, study-wide: PBMCs left unsorted prevented a conclusive naive versus antigen-experienced comparison. Diversity figures derived from one million T cells were judged to underestimate the true value. There were more naive CD4+ cells and higher diversity in long-lived donors than in aged donors.

Combining a sample-barcoded 5' primer with a J-beta primer mix, a second PCR ran for about 7 to 12 cycles. TCRdb re-analysed the 5' RACE reads in MiXCR, keeping a single row per CDR3 protein. The sample records about 780,000 distinct CDR3 sequences, 35% to 50% being singletons. The V and J ends lost 1 base and 0 bases respectively, with 12 bases between them. Germline CDR1 reads LGHNA; CDR2 reads YNFKEQ. The CDR3 sequence is 16 residues long. This receptor was taken from a man older than 75 in good health. The rearrangement links TRBV4-2 to TRBJ1-2; the D gene is possibly TRBD1 (5 bases). The sample comprised blood. CDR3 coding DNA: TGTGCCAGCAGCCAAGGGGAGGGGCAGGCTAACTATGGCTACACCTTC. Residues: CASSQGEGQANYGYTF.